This T cell receptor beta chain originates from a study of OX40 agonist ivuxolimab in advanced cancers. Study context: Patient treatment consisted of intravenous ivuxolimab administration every 2 weeks at 0.01 to 10 mg/kg.

This CDR3 region has 11 residues. V was trimmed by 7 bases and J by 2 bases, leaving 9 bases between them. From germline, CDR1 is DFQATT and CDR2 SNEGSKA (reference sequence). Profiled with immunoSEQ multiplex PCR; TCRdb holds only in-frame clones, not every one. The sample consists of 65,000 to 95,000 clones, roughly 90% of them appearing once. The sequence came from an adult with an advanced solid tumor such as melanoma, head and neck, liver or kidney cancer. The material was CD4+ or CD8+ T cells sorted from blood, obtained in a trial of the OX40 agonist ivuxolimab. The V call is TRBV20-1, the J call TRBJ2-7; D might be TRBD2 (7 bases). CDR3 nucleotide sequence: TGCAGTGGGGGGGGGCCCTACGAGCAGTACTTC. It codes for CSGGGPYEQYF.